The 27 T cell receptor beta chains presented below share a single source sample, sequenced in a study of cytomegalovirus exposure and HLA in healthy donors. The PCR had 60 Vbeta and 13 Jbeta primers. Some clones are missing from TCRdb's copy, which holds only in-frame ones; the method was immunoSEQ multiplex PCR. This table holds around 140,000 clones, approximately 74% found once. Sequencing input: PBMCs. The receptors were sampled from a male donor in good health and CMV-seronegative.

This clone was observed a few times. The CDR3: CASSSVFGGEAFF. For the CDR3, the DNA is TGTGCCAGCAGCTCAGTCTTCGGGGGTGAAGCTTTCTTT. The chain has TRBV5-4 and TRBJ1-1; D possibly corresponds to TRBD1 (5 bases). Between the trimmed V and J ends, which lost 3 bases and 7 bases, there was a span of 13 bases. Per germline, CDR1 SGHNT and CDR2 YYREEE (reference sequence). This CDR3 comprises 13 residues.

This chain links TRBV11-2 with TRBJ2-7; D unresolved. V lost 2 bases, J lost 2 bases, and 7 bases lay in between. CDR1 is SGHAT, CDR2 FQNNGV, per germline. This CDR3 contains 13 residues. The CDR3 DNA reads as TGTGCCAGCAGCTTAAGCCGAGCCTACGAGCAGTACTTC. It translates to CASSLSRAYEQYF.

The chain couples TRBV4-1 to TRBJ2-4, with TRBD2 as a possible D gene (6 bases). CDR3 length: 15 residues. V was cut by 4 bases and J by 3 bases, with 13 bases left in between. Germline V gene lookup returns CDR1 MGHRA and CDR2 YSYEKL. CDR3 nucleotides: TGCGCCAGCAGCCTACGATGGGGGGACAAAAACATTCAGTACTTC. As protein: CASSLRWGDKNIQYF.

In DNA form, the CDR3 reads TGTGCCAGCAGTGGAAATCAGGGGGCGAGGACTGAAGCTTTCTTT. Protein product: CASSGNQGARTEAFF. This chain uses TRBV6-1 with TRBJ1-1; 8 bases agree with TRBD1. The V gene end was trimmed by 4 bases and the J gene end by 5 bases; junction bases not matched to a gene: 9. Germline CDR1 is MNHNS and CDR2 is SASEGT. This CDR3 comprises 15 residues.

The chain employs TRBV29-1 and TRBJ2-5; the match to TRBD2 covers 8 bases. CDR1 and CDR2 from the germline V gene are SQVTM and ANQGSEA. The CDR3 sequence is 14 residues long. The ends lost 1 base at V and 1 base at J; junction bases unmatched: 2. The CDR3, as DNA: TGCAGCGTTGAAGGGCTAGCGGGCCAAGAGACCCAGTACTTC. It translates to CSVEGLAGQETQYF.

The chain has TRBV11-3 and TRBJ2-3; possible D gene TRBD1, 5 bases. The CDR3 consists of 14 residues. The V end lost 5 bases, the J end lost 4 bases, and 13 bases lay between the germline ends. Germline V gene data show CDR1 as SGHNT and CDR2 as YENEEA. In DNA form, the CDR3 reads TGTGCCAGCAGCCAGGGCCCTTCCTCAGATACGCAGTATTTT. Protein sequence: CASSQGPSSDTQYF.

The chain recombines TRBV5-6 with TRBJ2-3, with 7 bases matching TRBD2. Unmatched junction bases numbered 5, after V lost 6 bases and J lost 4 bases. The CDR3 is made up of 13 amino acids. Germline-derived CDR1 and CDR2 are SGHDT and YYEEEE. This chain's CDR3 is CASIRRGSDTQYF. CDR3 DNA sequence: TGTGCCAGCATTCGGCGGGGGTCAGATACGCAGTATTTT.

The chain has TRBV28 and TRBJ1-1; 7 bases fit TRBD1. Germline loops: CDR1 MDHEN, CDR2 SYDVKM. The CDR3 is made up of 19 amino acids. The V gene end was trimmed by 3 bases and the J gene end by 2 bases; junction bases not matched to a gene: 18. The CDR3 sequence is CASSFPAASDRKTNTEAFF. The CDR3 coding sequence is TGTGCCAGCAGTTTTCCCGCCGCCTCGGACAGGAAGACTAACACTGAAGCTTTCTTT.

The rearrangement links TRBV9 to TRBJ2-2; D is uncertain. The CDR3 has 15 residues. V was clipped by 0 bases and J by 5 bases, with 11 bases between them. Germline V CDR1 and CDR2: SGDLS, YYNGEE. CDR3 DNA: TGTGCCAGCAGCGTAGGGGCCAGCCTGACCGGGGAGCTGTTTTTT. Amino acid sequence: CASSVGASLTGELFF.

The chain uses TRBV28 and TRBJ1-2; D remains unclear. Germline V gene sequence: CDR1 MDHEN, CDR2 SYDVKM. The CDR3 runs to 14 residues. V was shortened by 3 bases and J by 3 bases, with 11 bases between the two germline ends. CDR3 sequence (DNA): TGTGCCAGCAGTTTTAATGGAGGGTACTATGGCTACACCTTC. It specifies CASSFNGGYYGYTF.

J is TRBJ1-5 and V is TRBV19; 8 bases are shared with TRBD1. This CDR3 has 15 residues. Germline CDR1 and CDR2: LNHDA and SQIVND (reference sequence). V shed 2 bases and J 7 bases; nucleotides not matched to a gene: 7. For the CDR3, the DNA is TGTGCCAGTAGTATATCCGGACAGGGTGGCCAGCCCCAGCATTTT. Residues: CASSISGQGGQPQHF.

This clone was counted only a few times. The rearrangement links TRBV7-6 to TRBJ2-5; weak D call: TRBD1 (5 bases). The CDR3 consists of 15 residues. Germline loops: CDR1 SGHVS, CDR2 FNYEAQ. Trimming stripped 1 base from V and 0 bases from J, with 9 bases between. The CDR3 here is CASSLGDRNQETQYF. CDR3 DNA sequence: TGTGCCAGCAGCTTAGGCGACAGAAACCAAGAGACCCAGTACTTC.

The chain joins TRBV9 to TRBJ2-3; no clear D gene. The V gene's germline CDR1 is SGDLS and CDR2 YYNGEE. This CDR3 is 16 amino acids long. V lost 0 bases to trimming and J lost 2 bases, with 13 bases between them. CDR3 region: CASSVGSSLDTDTQYF. The CDR3 bases are TGTGCCAGCAGCGTAGGAAGTAGCTTAGACACAGATACGCAGTATTTT.

The rearrangement links TRBV6-5 to TRBJ2-1; 10 bases line up with TRBD2. The CDR3 covers 14 residues. Per germline, CDR1 MNHEY and CDR2 SVGAGI. Trimming removed 7 bases from V and 7 bases from J; junction bases left unmatched: 7. The CDR3 protein is CASTPSGRRNEQFF. As DNA, the CDR3 is TGTGCCAGCACCCCTAGCGGGAGAAGGAATGAGCAGTTCTTC.

The rearrangement uses TRBV6-7 and TRBJ1-1; D call uncertain. TRBV6-7 is assigned to the ORF class and has an uncertain function. Trimming pared 0 bases from V and 4 bases from J, leaving 6 bases between. This CDR3 comprises 13 residues. The CDR3: CASSYSGGTEAFF. The CDR3 DNA reads TGTGCCAGCAGTTACTCGGGAGGCACTGAAGCTTTCTTT.

The rearrangement joins TRBV7-6 to TRBJ2-5; the D gene is possibly TRBD2 (5 bases). Looked up from germline, CDR1 is SGHVS and CDR2 is FNYEAQ. Deletions cut 2 bases from V and 5 bases from J, with 9 bases between. This CDR3 is 13 amino acids long. The DNA for the CDR3 is TGTGCCAGCAGCTTATCGGGGATGGAGACCCAGTACTTC. This translates into CASSLSGMETQYF.

The J gene is TRBJ2-1, the V gene TRBV4-2, with 9 nucleotides matching TRBD2. This CDR3 is 16 amino acids long. J was trimmed by 5 bases and V by 1 base; bases with no gene match: 6. Looked up from germline, CDR1 is LGHNA and CDR2 is YNFKEQ. The CDR3 is CASSQGAAGGHNEQFF. CDR3 bases: TGTGCCAGCAGCCAAGGGGCTGCGGGGGGGCACAATGAGCAGTTCTTC.

This clone showed up just once. The chain recombines TRBV7-2 with TRBJ2-2; 12 bases line up with TRBD2. J gave up 4 bases and V 2 bases, and 5 bases lay outside the gene matches. There are 17 residues in the CDR3. From germline, CDR1 is SGHTA and CDR2 FQGNSA. This CDR3 reads CASSLLPSGGGTGELFF. The CDR3 region has the DNA TGTGCCAGCAGCTTATTGCCTAGCGGGGGGGGCACCGGGGAGCTGTTTTTT.

The chain is built from TRBV4-2 and TRBJ2-7; 11 nucleotides agree with TRBD2. The germline V gene has CDR1 LGHNA and CDR2 YNFKEQ. V was clipped by 0 bases and J by 1 base; unmatched bases: 11. The CDR3 has 19 amino acids. CDR3 amino acids: CASSQEGIPLAGGSYEQYF. The CDR3 DNA reads TGTGCCAGCAGCCAAGAAGGTATCCCCCTAGCGGGAGGATCCTACGAGCAGTACTTC.

CDR3: CASSTTSGNYEQYF. In DNA form, the CDR3 reads TGTGCCAGCAGTACGACTAGCGGGAACTACGAGCAGTACTTC. The chain combines TRBV7-2 with TRBJ2-7, with 11 bases aligning to TRBD2. Germline loops: CDR1 SGHTA, CDR2 FQGNSA. This CDR3 is built from 14 residues. V lost 6 bases and J lost 3; bases outside the gene matches: 4.

This chain joins TRBV5-4 and TRBJ1-6, with 9 bases identical to TRBD1. Germline-derived CDR1 and CDR2 are SGHNT and YYREEE (reference sequence). The V gene end was trimmed by 2 bases and the J gene end by 10 bases; junction bases not matched to a gene: 13. The CDR3 covers 17 residues. CDR3 protein: CASSFNPGTGRESPLHF. In DNA, the CDR3 is TGTGCCAGCAGCTTTAATCCCGGGACAGGGAGAGAGTCACCCCTCCACTTT.

This clone was recorded a few times. The chain links TRBV29-1 to TRBJ1-2, with D maybe TRBD1 (6 bases). This CDR3 is 13 amino acids long. Germline V gene sequence: CDR1 SQVTM, CDR2 ANQGSEA. V was clipped by 1 base and J by 5 bases, with 11 bases between them. CDR3 coding DNA: TGCAGCGTTGAAGCAGGGACACCTTATGGCTACACCTTC. As protein: CSVEAGTPYGYTF.

The chain has TRBV6-5 and TRBJ2-1, with 9 positions matching TRBD1. From germline, CDR1 is MNHEY and CDR2 SVGAGI. The CDR3 is 15 amino acids. Germline trimming cut 4 bases from V and 9 bases from J; bases unmatched to any gene: 10. The CDR3 DNA reads as TGTGCCAGCAGTTTCGGACAGGGGACGGGTAGTGAGCAGTTCTTC. Protein product: CASSFGQGTGSEQFF.

V gene TRBV7-2 combines with J gene TRBJ2-2, with D tentatively TRBD1 (6 bases). Germline CDR1 reads SGHTA; CDR2 reads FQGNSA. V was pared by 1 base and J by 4 bases, with 10 bases between. The CDR3 is 15 residues long. The CDR3: CASSLGTDPTGELFF. The CDR3 region has the DNA TGTGCCAGCAGCTTAGGGACAGATCCCACCGGGGAGCTGTTTTTT.

The V call is TRBV7-2, the J call TRBJ1-2; D is perhaps TRBD1 (6 bases). With 8 bases removed from V and 8 bases from J, the gap between germline ends came to 18 bases. This CDR3 is 13 amino acids long. Germline V gene data show CDR1 as SGHTA and CDR2 as FQGNSA. In nucleotides, the CDR3 is TGTGCCAGCTCCTTAGTACAGGGTCTCGGCTACACCTTC. Amino acid sequence: CASSLVQGLGYTF.

The chain has TRBV19 and TRBJ2-7, with D possibly matching TRBD2 (6 bases). Trimming took 3 bases from V and 6 from J, leaving 15 bases between them. The CDR3 sequence is 14 residues long. Germline CDR1 LNHDA, CDR2 SQIVND (reference sequence). The CDR3 region has the DNA TGTGCCAGTAGTATCCGGGACTCTCGGTCCGAGCAGTACTTC. Translated, it gives CASSIRDSRSEQYF.

The rearrangement joins TRBV11-3 to TRBJ2-3; the match to TRBD2 covers 13 bases. Germline trimming cut 3 bases from V and 4 bases from J; bases unmatched to any gene: 4. The CDR3 length is 16 residues. Germline V CDR1 and CDR2: SGHNT, YENEEA. The CDR3 sequence: CASSFGLAGAPDTQYF. The CDR3 DNA reads as TGTGCCAGCAGCTTTGGACTAGCGGGAGCCCCAGATACGCAGTATTTT.